A selection of T cell receptor beta chains follows, all from one sample in a study. In TCRdb, the 5' RACE reads were re-called with MiXCR into one record per CDR3 protein. The sample consists of roughly 44,000 distinct CDR3 sequences, 25% to 30% of them appearing once. Sample: memory CD4+ T cells sorted from a lymph node. These receptor sequences come from a female donor with breast cancer. CDR3s include the opening cysteine and the closing phenylalanine or tryptophan. D genes are given only for firm matches. Rows give clone size only sometimes, using once, few, many, or a class for an expanded clone.

d_gene | j_gene | abundance | v_gene | CDR3aa | CDR3nt
NA | TRBJ2-5 | NA | TRBV28 | CASSPQGYQETQYF | TGTGCCAGCAGTCCCCAGGGGTACCAAGAGACCCAGTACTTC
TRBD2 | TRBJ2-5 | NA | TRBV13 | CASSSREGWQETQYF | TGTGCCAGCAGCTCCAGGGAGGGGTGGCAAGAGACCCAGTACTTC
NA | TRBJ2-7 | NA | TRBV5-1 | CASSLVTSSYEQYF | TGCGCCAGCAGCTTGGTCACCAGCTCCTACGAGCAGTACTTC
NA | TRBJ2-3 | few | TRBV29-1 | CSGDLGERTDTQYF | TGCAGCGGCGACCTGGGAGAGAGGACAGATACGCAGTATTTT
NA | TRBJ2-5 | NA | TRBV5-1 | CASSLNSAAETQYF | TGCGCCAGCAGCCTTAACAGTGCAGCGGAGACCCAGTACTTC
NA | TRBJ2-7 | few | TRBV11-2 | CASNPVGAYEQYF | TGTGCCAGCAACCCTGTTGGGGCCTACGAGCAGTACTTC
NA | TRBJ1-4 | few | TRBV7-2 | CASSVDRFNEKLFF | TGTGCCAGCAGTGTAGACAGGTTTAATGAAAAACTGTTTTTT
NA | TRBJ1-1 | few | TRBV5-1 | CASSLVPRYDTEAFF | TGCGCCAGCAGCTTGGTCCCAAGATATGATACTGAAGCTTTCTTT
NA | TRBJ2-3 | NA | TRBV4-2 | CASSPRGGFGTDTQYF | TGTGCCAGCAGCCCCCGCGGTGGGTTTGGCACAGATACGCAGTATTTT
NA | TRBJ2-5 | NA | TRBV12-3/TRBV12-4 | CASSFLRSGQETQYF | TGTGCCAGCAGTTTCCTACGTAGCGGACAAGAGACCCAGTACTTC
NA | TRBJ2-3 | few | TRBV20-1 | CSASGERVLDTQYF | TGCAGTGCCTCGGGGGAGCGAGTTTTAGATACGCAGTATTTT
NA | TRBJ2-1 | NA | TRBV4-1 | CASSQGEATRKFF | TGCGCCAGCAGCCAAGGGGAGGCTACTAGGAAGTTCTTC
NA | TRBJ2-2 | NA | TRBV12-3/TRBV12-4 | CASSLSGVGSTGELFF | TGTGCCAGCAGTTTATCAGGGGTTGGGAGCACCGGGGAGCTGTTTTTT
NA | TRBJ2-7 | NA | TRBV12-2 | CASRRRDRSSYEQYF | TGTGCAAGTCGGCGCCGGGACAGGAGCTCCTACGAGCAGTACTTC
NA | TRBJ2-1 | many | TRBV7-9 | CASSLDSRNEQFF | TGTGCCAGCAGCTTAGACAGCCGGAATGAGCAGTTCTTC
TRBD2 | TRBJ2-7 | NA | TRBV27 | CASSVRGDEQYF | TGTGCCAGCAGCGTGCGGGGGGACGAGCAGTACTTC
NA | TRBJ1-2 | NA | TRBV12-3/TRBV12-4 | CASSSGYGYGYTF | TGTGCCAGCAGTTCCGGTTACGGCTATGGCTACACCTTC
NA | TRBJ2-3 | NA | TRBV9 | CTSSVRHSGDTQYF | TGTACCAGCAGCGTCCGACACTCTGGGGATACGCAGTATTTT
TRBD2 | TRBJ2-1 | few | TRBV5-1 | CASSLVGLAGGPQFF | TGCGCCAGCAGCTTGGTAGGACTAGCGGGAGGGCCCCAGTTCTTC
NA | TRBJ2-7 | NA | TRBV11-2 | CASSLAAPYEQYF | TGTGCCAGCAGCTTAGCCGCCCCCTACGAGCAGTACTTC
TRBD1 | TRBJ1-5 | few | TRBV7-2 | CASSQGALGQPQHF | TGTGCCAGTTCCCAGGGGGCGCTTGGTCAGCCCCAGCATTTT
NA | TRBJ1-1 | NA | TRBV5-1 | CASSSPTDRGMNTEAFF | TGCGCCAGCAGCTCACCTACTGACAGAGGGATGAACACTGAAGCTTTCTTT
NA | TRBJ2-3 | many | TRBV4-1 | CASSQGDTQYF | TGTGCCAGCAGCCAAGGAGATACGCAGTATTTT
TRBD1 | TRBJ2-1 | few | TRBV5-5 | CASSWEQGLGEQFF | TGTGCCAGCAGCTGGGAACAGGGGTTAGGTGAGCAGTTCTTC
TRBD1 | TRBJ2-3 | NA | TRBV12-3/TRBV12-4 | CASSRQGPDTQYF | TGTGCCAGCAGTCGACAGGGGCCAGATACGCAGTATTTT
NA | TRBJ2-1 | NA | TRBV5-1 | CASSSDPSSYNEQFF | TGCGCCAGCAGCTCGGACCCGAGCTCCTACAATGAGCAGTTCTTC
NA | TRBJ2-1 | few | TRBV7-9 | CASRGLGASYNEQFF | TGTGCCAGCAGAGGGCTGGGGGCCTCCTACAATGAGCAGTTCTTC
NA | TRBJ2-3 | NA | TRBV2 | CASQIDPADTQYF | TGTGCCAGTCAGATTGACCCTGCAGATACGCAGTATTTT
NA | TRBJ1-2 | NA | TRBV6-1 | CASSLETLMGYTF | TGTGCCAGCAGTCTCGAAACCCTAATGGGCTACACCTTC
NA | TRBJ1-6 | NA | TRBV7-2 | CASSPRTVPSPLHF | TGTGCCAGCAGCCCCCGGACAGTCCCCTCACCCCTCCACTTT
NA | TRBJ2-1 | NA | TRBV20-1 | CSARSLASNYNEQFF | TGCAGTGCTAGGTCCCTAGCTTCCAACTACAATGAGCAGTTCTTC
NA | TRBJ2-1 | few | TRBV5-1 | CASSLGYGGDSYNEQFF | TGCGCCAGCAGCTTGGGTTACGGCGGCGACTCCTACAATGAGCAGTTCTTC
TRBD2 | TRBJ2-4 | few | TRBV28 | CARERELAHKGDIQYF | TGTGCCCGTGAGAGGGAACTAGCGCACAAAGGGGACATTCAGTACTTC
TRBD2 | TRBJ2-4 | few | TRBV7-2 | CASEVGGAKNIQYF | TGTGCCAGCGAAGTCGGGGGGGCCAAAAACATTCAGTACTTC